The 18 T cell receptor beta chains below come from one sample, sequenced in a study of metastatic and nonmetastatic thyroid tumors. All patients were treatment-naive before thyroid surgery. TCRdb re-clonotyped the PCR reads via MiXCR. The sample has more than 9,000 clones, about 26% seen once; the top ten hold under 12%. The sequencing sample was made of tumor tissue. These receptors originate from a male donor with papillary thyroid cancer or a benign thyroid nodule (not recorded which). Some clones in this sample may be carry-over from other donors' samples.

The rearrangement links TRBV28 to TRBJ1-1; TRBD1 matches at 7 bases. Trimming at V came to 6 bases and at J to 0 bases, leaving 7 bases not matched to a gene. Germline-derived CDR1 and CDR2 are MDHEN and SYDVKM. This CDR3 spans 15 amino acids. CDR3: CASSRGQAMNTEAFF. CDR3 nucleotide sequence: TGTGCCAGCAGCCGTGGACAGGCGATGAACACTGAAGCTTTCTTT.

This clone is medium-sized in the sample. CDR3 amino acids: CASSWTSGSLQFF. The CDR3 nucleotides read TGTGCCAGCAGCTGGACTAGCGGGAGTCTGCAGTTCTTC. This chain uses TRBV7-6 with TRBJ2-1; 13 bases align to TRBD2. CDR3 size: 13 residues. The junction had 3 bases not matched to a gene; V was cut back by 4 bases and J by 12 bases. Germline V gene data show CDR1 as SGHVS and CDR2 as FNYEAQ.

This clone ranks as medium-sized. The chain employs TRBV2 and TRBJ2-1, with D unclear. Germline V gene lookup returns CDR1 SNHLY and CDR2 FYNNEI. The CDR3 loop spans 12 amino acids. V was shortened by 7 bases and J by 6 bases, with 10 bases between the two germline ends. The CDR3 is CASTQWGNEQFF. The CDR3 DNA follows: TGTGCCAGCACCCAGTGGGGCAATGAGCAGTTCTTC.

This clone has a count of ten or more. The gene calls are TRBV7-9 and TRBJ2-5; 13 bases map to TRBD2. This CDR3 spans 15 amino acids. Trimming cost V 7 bases and J 4 bases; bases outside gene matches: 6. Germline assignment: CDR1 SEHNR and CDR2 FQNEAQ (reference sequence). CDR3 bases: TGTGCCAGCACCGTCGGGACTAGCGGGGCAGAGACCCAGTACTTC. Encoded protein: CASTVGTSGAETQYF.

Sample share makes this clone medium-sized. This sequence joins TRBV19 and TRBJ2-3, with D perhaps TRBD2 (5 bases). V lost 7 bases, J lost 6 bases, and 20 bases lay in between. The CDR3 loop spans 15 amino acids. Germline V gene data show CDR1 as LNHDA and CDR2 as SQIVND (reference sequence). In DNA, the CDR3 is TGTGCCAGTACCCCGTCCAGTGAGTCGGGGGATACGCAGTATTTT. Protein: CASTPSSESGDTQYF.

For this clone: The junction does not match germline at one end; this may be a read error. The same CDR3 is also encoded by other DNA sequences in this sample. The genes are TRBV6-1 and TRBJ1-3; tentatively, D is TRBD1 (6 bases). The germline CDR1 and CDR2 sequences are MNHNS and SASEGT. The CDR3 sequence is 14 residues long. The CDR3 sequence is CVSRPGECGNTIYF. The CDR3 nucleotides are TGTGTCAGCAGACCAGGGGAGTGCGGAAACACCATATATTTT.

This clone was counted at least ten times. V gene TRBV10-3 combines with J gene TRBJ1-4; 9 bases are shared with TRBD1. The length of the CDR3 is 14 residues. V was clipped by 4 bases and J by 5 bases; unmatched bases: 2. Germline-derived CDR1 and CDR2 are ENHRY and SYGVKD. The CDR3, as DNA: TGTGCCATCAGTGGGGACAGGGCCAATGAAAAACTGTTTTTT. Protein product: CAISGDRANEKLFF.

This clone is medium-sized within its sample. The CDR3 DNA sequence: TGTGCCAGCAGTTTAAACAGGGACCTTAGAAATCAGCCCCAGCATTTT. This sequence encodes CASSLNRDLRNQPQHF. This chain connects TRBV27 to TRBJ1-5, with a possible D match to TRBD1 (6 bases). V dropped 2 bases and J dropped 4 bases, with 15 bases sitting between them. Germline-derived CDR1 and CDR2 are MNHEY and SMNVEV (reference sequence). The CDR3 extends over 16 amino acids.

Relative to its sample, this clone is medium-sized. The chain recombines TRBV6-1 with TRBJ1-2; D unclear. The germline V gene has CDR1 MNHNS and CDR2 SASEGT. V was clipped by 5 bases and J by 1 base, with 11 bases between them. The CDR3 has 14 residues. This CDR3 is CASSTPWGNYGYTF. The CDR3 region has the DNA TGTGCCAGCAGTACCCCGTGGGGTAACTATGGCTACACCTTC.

This rearrangement joins TRBV7-9 to TRBJ2-7; D possibly corresponds to TRBD2 (6 bases). V lost 1 base, J lost 3 bases, and 10 bases lay in between. Germline V gene sequence: CDR1 SEHNR, CDR2 FQNEAQ (reference sequence). CDR3 length: 14 residues. The DNA for the CDR3 is TGTGCCAGCAGCTTAGACGGGGGTCTCTACGAGCAGTACTTC. Translating it yields CASSLDGGLYEQYF.

This clone showed up just a few times. This sequence joins TRBV20-1 and TRBJ1-5; no reliable D call. CDR1 and CDR2 from the germline V gene are DFQATT and SNEGSKA (reference sequence). Trimming pared 1 base from V and 7 bases from J, leaving 17 bases between. The CDR3 is 15 residues long. The CDR3 DNA reads TGCAGTGCTAGAGCTCGGGGTTTGGTAAGGCAGCCCCAGCATTTT. This translates into CSARARGLVRQPQHF.

This clone is medium-sized by share. The gene calls are TRBV6-1 and TRBJ1-5, with D possibly being TRBD1 (6 bases). V shed 1 base and J shed 0 bases, with 10 bases lying between them. The CDR3 extends over 16 amino acids. From germline, CDR1 is MNHNS and CDR2 SASEGT. CDR3 protein: CASSEVGGASNQPQHF. The CDR3 DNA sequence: TGTGCCAGCAGTGAAGTTGGGGGCGCTAGCAATCAGCCCCAGCATTTT.

This clone occurred many times. The chain combines TRBV5-1 with TRBJ2-1; 7 bases are shared with TRBD2. Germline CDR1 SGHRS, CDR2 YFSETQ. V shed 3 bases and J 3 bases; nucleotides not matched to a gene: 3. The CDR3 is 14 amino acids. The CDR3 sequence: CASSSGTIYNEQFF. In DNA, the CDR3 is TGCGCCAGCAGCTCGGGGACTATCTACAATGAGCAGTTCTTC.

This clone came up once. V is TRBV20-1 and J is TRBJ2-1; D gene ambiguous. Germline CDR1 and CDR2: DFQATT and SNEGSKA (reference sequence). CDR3 length equals 11 residues. Trimming removed 5 bases from V and 6 bases from J, with 8 bases in between. The CDR3 nucleotides are TGCAGTGCTGTCGGGCTCAATGAGCAGTTCTTC. This codes for CSAVGLNEQFF.

CDR3 in amino acids: CASSEFTGGSNEQYF. CDR3 nucleotide sequence: TGTGCCAGCAGTGAATTTACAGGGGGTTCGAACGAGCAGTACTTC. The rearrangement links TRBV6-1 to TRBJ2-7; 8 positions match TRBD1. Germline CDR1 reads MNHNS; CDR2 reads SASEGT. The CDR3 runs to 15 residues. Germline trimming cut 2 bases from V and 5 bases from J; bases unmatched to any gene: 8.

This clone was seen many times. It may be a read error: a sequence one base away is much more abundant. The chain couples TRBV7-7 to TRBJ2-3; weak D call: TRBD2 (5 bases). Germline loops: CDR1 SSHAT, CDR2 FNYEAQ (reference sequence). The CDR3 contains 13 residues. The CDR3 DNA reads as TGTGCTAGCAGCTCCTCGGGAACAGATACGCAGTATTTT. Its translation is CASSSSGTDTQYF.

This clone is judged medium-sized. The J gene is TRBJ1-6, the V gene TRBV27; 10 nucleotides match TRBD1. The CDR3 length is 14 residues. V trimming: 5 bases; J trimming: 9 bases; junction bases outside the gene matches: 4. Germline lookup yields CDR1 MNHEY and CDR2 SMNVEV (reference sequence). The CDR3 loop reads CASSTWTGGSPLHF. CDR3 coding DNA: TGTGCCAGCAGTACCTGGACAGGGGGTTCACCCCTCCACTTT.

The chain uses TRBV5-1 and TRBJ2-1; D might be TRBD1 or TRBD2, each matching 5 bases. CDR3 length equals 15 residues. V lost 3 bases and J 6 bases, leaving 16 bases between the germline ends. Germline-derived CDR1 and CDR2 are SGHRS and YFSETQ. DNA of the CDR3: TGCGCCAGCAGCTCCGACACGACAGAGGGCAATGAGCAGTTCTTC. The encoded protein is CASSSDTTEGNEQFF. The variable domain in full, completed from reference TRBV5-1 and TRBJ2-1, reads KAGVTQTPRYLIKTRGQQVTLSCSPISGHRSVSWYQQTPGQGLQFLFEYFSETQRNKGNFPGRFSGRQFSNSRSEMNVSTLELGDSALYLCASSSDTTEGNEQFFGPGTRLTVL.